This T cell receptor beta chain was identified in a study of T cell responses to AZD1222 COVID-19 vaccine. Study findings and constraints: Baseline seropositivity occurred in only a handful of AZD1222 recipients. Most donors were white British and more were female, and clonal diversity was possibly underestimated. After the peak T cell response, and only then, were repertoires sampled.

V was pared by 1 base and J by 4 bases, with 3 bases of the junction left unmatched. The CDR3 runs 14 residues. Germline V gives CDR1 KGHSH, CDR2 LQKENI. Some clones are missing from TCRdb's copy, which holds only in-frame ones; the method was immunoSEQ multiplex PCR. Seen here are about 110,000 clones, about 87% observed once, and the top ten hold 6.5%. Notes on this clone: What it recognizes is unknown.

The source material was peripheral blood, sampled 28 days after the second AZD1222 dose. This TCR was sampled from an adult who received the AZD1222 COVID-19 vaccine. This chain uses TRBV18 with TRBJ1-1; 7 nucleotides line up with TRBD1. The CDR3 loop reads CASSPRGTVTEAFF. CDR3 coding DNA: TGTGCCAGCTCACCACGTGGGACAGTCACTGAAGCTTTCTTT. The whole variable domain, remainder taken from reference TRBV18 and TRBJ1-1, is NAGVMQNPRHLVRRRGQEARLRCSPMKGHSHVYWYRQLPEEGLKFMVYLQKENIIDESGMPKERFSAEFPKEGPSILRIQQVVRGDSAAYFCASSPRGTVTEAFFGQGTRLTVV.